Listed below are T cell receptor beta chains from one sample, sequenced in a study of graft-versus-host responses after intestinal transplantation. Their cognate antigens are unknown. Sequencing used immunoSEQ multiplex PCR; TCRdb keeps in-frame clones, though not all of them. The table lists about 96,000 clones, roughly 90% of them singletons. Specimen: unstimulated CD4+ T cells sorted from spleen or lymph node cells, collected before intestinal transplant. The origin of the receptors is a human donor who received an intestinal transplant. CDR3s include the opening cysteine and the closing phenylalanine or tryptophan. A D gene is named only where the DNA matches it firmly. A row's size may be missing; if present it is once, few, many or a size class.

J gene	D gene	V gene	clone size	CDR3 protein	CDR3 DNA
TRBJ1-1	.	TRBV13	.	CASSLGHRNTEAFF	TGTGCCAGCAGCTTAGGACACCGGAACACTGAAGCTTTCTTT
TRBJ2-7	.	TRBV5-6	once	CASSQQGSSYEQYF	TGTGCCAGCAGCCAACAGGGCAGCTCCTACGAGCAGTACTTC
TRBJ2-5	.	TRBV28	.	CASSLSLASQETQYF	TGTGCCAGCAGTTTATCACTAGCCTCCCAAGAGACCCAGTACTTC
TRBJ2-1	.	TRBV29-1	once	CSAGFRGASYNEQFF	TGCAGCGCGGGGTTTCGGGGGGCGTCCTACAATGAGCAGTTCTTC
TRBJ2-6	TRBD2	TRBV5-8	.	CASSYWTSGSSGANVLTF	TGTGCCAGCAGCTATTGGACTAGCGGTAGCTCTGGGGCCAACGTCCTGACTTTC
TRBJ2-3	.	TRBV11-3	.	CASSLTYSADTQYF	TGTGCCAGCAGCTTAACTTATTCTGCAGATACGCAGTATTTT
TRBJ2-5	TRBD1	TRBV6-1	.	CASIRDRTQETQYF	TGTGCCAGCATCCGGGACAGGACCCAAGAGACCCAGTACTTC
TRBJ2-3	TRBD2	TRBV7-2	.	CASSPGLAVSTDTQYF	TGTGCCAGCAGCCCAGGACTAGCGGTGAGCACAGATACGCAGTATTTT
TRBJ1-4	.	TRBV2	few	CASSDSDRPKTNEKLFF	TGTGCCAGCAGTGATTCGGACAGACCAAAAACTAATGAAAAACTGTTTTTT
TRBJ2-3	TRBD2	TRBV9	.	CASSVGPSGPSSDTQYF	TGTGCCAGCAGCGTAGGTCCTAGCGGGCCCTCGTCGGATACGCAGTATTTT
TRBJ2-3	.	TRBV7-9	.	CASSQTDLSTDTQYF	TGTGCCAGCAGCCAGACAGATCTGAGCACAGATACGCAGTATTTT
TRBJ2-1	TRBD2	TRBV5-1	.	CASSLADLAGNEQFF	TGCGCCAGCAGCTTGGCGGATCTAGCGGGAAATGAGCAGTTCTTC
TRBJ2-5	TRBD2	TRBV5-1	.	CASSHTGTSGRTGQETQYF	TGCGCCAGCAGCCACACCGGGACTAGCGGGAGGACTGGGCAAGAGACCCAGTACTTC
TRBJ2-6	TRBD1	TRBV7-9	once	CASSLGTAGANVLTF	TGTGCCAGCAGCTTGGGGACAGCCGGGGCCAACGTCCTGACTTTC
TRBJ1-2	.	TRBV15	once	CATSETGFVDGYTF	TGTGCCACCAGCGAAACAGGGTTTGTAGATGGCTACACCTTC
TRBJ2-1	TRBD1	TRBV7-3	.	CASSLGTGGTYNEQFF	TGTGCCAGCAGCTTGGGGACAGGGGGCACCTACAATGAGCAGTTCTTC
TRBJ1-5	.	TRBV28	.	CASSFGGAGNQPQHF	TGTGCCAGCAGTTTTGGAGGGGCGGGCAATCAGCCCCAGCATTTT
TRBJ2-5	TRBD1	TRBV6-1	.	CASSEWDRVVETQYF	TGTGCCAGCAGTGAATGGGACAGGGTGGTGGAGACCCAGTACTTC
TRBJ2-4	TRBD2	TRBV7-2	.	CASSLVLTSGSGNIQYF	TGTGCCAGCAGCTTAGTTCTAACTAGCGGGAGTGGAAACATTCAGTACTTC
TRBJ1-2	.	TRBV6-5	.	CASSYRGQSIYGYTF	TGTGCCAGCAGTTACCGCGGACAATCTATTTATGGCTACACCTTC
TRBJ1-2	.	TRBV5-1	.	CASRMARLGYTF	TGCGCCAGCAGAATGGCGCGACTTGGCTACACCTTC
TRBJ2-3	TRBD1	TRBV18	.	CASSPPRDRLGYF	TGTGCCAGCTCACCCCCGAGGGACAGGTTAGGGTATTTT
TRBJ1-4	.	TRBV7-2	.	CASSLSLREKLFF	TGTGCCAGCAGCTTATCTCTCCGGGAAAAACTGTTTTTT
TRBJ2-3	.	TRBV6-6	once	CASDETSDTQYF	TGTGCCAGCGATGAGACAAGCGATACGCAGTATTTT
TRBJ1-1	TRBD1	TRBV29-1	.	CSDFTRTGQTEAFF	TGCAGCGACTTTACCCGGACAGGGCAGACTGAAGCTTTCTTT
TRBJ2-2	TRBD2	TRBV12-5	.	CASGKGLAVNTGELFF	TGTGCTAGTGGTAAAGGACTAGCGGTGAACACCGGGGAGCTGTTTTTT
TRBJ2-7	.	TRBV9	.	CASSAVLGLPVF	TGTGCCAGCAGCGCTGTGCTGGGACTGCCGGTCTTC
TRBJ1-2	.	TRBV7-2	.	CASSRSDRPYGYTF	TGTGCCAGCAGCCGTTCAGACAGACCTTATGGCTACACCTTC
TRBJ2-3	TRBD2	TRBV6-1	once	CASSGTAGARTDTQYF	TGTGCCAGCAGTGGGACAGCGGGGGCCAGGACAGATACGCAGTATTTT
TRBJ1-6	.	TRBV5-1	.	CASSLTQGSDSPLHF	TGCGCCAGCAGCTTGACCCAGGGGAGCGATTCACCCCTCCACTTT
TRBJ1-1	TRBD1	TRBV5-1	.	CASSLEGQGGFTEAFF	TGCGCCAGCAGCTTGGAAGGACAGGGTGGGTTCACTGAAGCTTTCTTT
TRBJ2-1	TRBD2	TRBV7-9	.	CASSTSGTTNNEQFF	TGTGCCAGCAGCACAAGTGGGACTACAAACAATGAGCAGTTCTTC
TRBJ1-4	TRBD1	TRBV30	.	CAWAADRREKLFF	TGTGCCTGGGCGGCGGACAGGAGGGAAAAACTGTTTTTT
TRBJ2-7	TRBD1	TRBV29-1	.	CSVGRTGSYEQYF	TGCAGCGTTGGACGGACAGGCTCCTACGAGCAGTACTTC
TRBJ2-7	TRBD1	TRBV6-1	once	CASSTGRVFYEQYF	TGTGCCAGTTCGACAGGGCGGGTTTTCTACGAGCAGTACTTC